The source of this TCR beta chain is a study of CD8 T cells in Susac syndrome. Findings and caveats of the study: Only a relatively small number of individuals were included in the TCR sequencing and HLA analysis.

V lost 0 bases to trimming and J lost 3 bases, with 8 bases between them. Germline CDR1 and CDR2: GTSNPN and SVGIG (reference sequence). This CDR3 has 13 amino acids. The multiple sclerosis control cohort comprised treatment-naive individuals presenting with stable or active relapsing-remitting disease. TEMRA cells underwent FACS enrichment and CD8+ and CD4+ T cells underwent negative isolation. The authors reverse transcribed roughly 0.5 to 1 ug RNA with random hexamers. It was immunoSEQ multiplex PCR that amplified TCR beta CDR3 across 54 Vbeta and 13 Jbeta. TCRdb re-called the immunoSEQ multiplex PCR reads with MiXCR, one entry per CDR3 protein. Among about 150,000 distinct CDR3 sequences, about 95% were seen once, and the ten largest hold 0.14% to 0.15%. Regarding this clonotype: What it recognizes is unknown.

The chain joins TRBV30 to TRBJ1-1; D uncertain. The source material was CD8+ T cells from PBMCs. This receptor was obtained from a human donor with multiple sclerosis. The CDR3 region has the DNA TGTGCCTGGAGTGTATATGGGGACACTGAAGCTTTCTTT. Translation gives CAWSVYGDTEAFF.